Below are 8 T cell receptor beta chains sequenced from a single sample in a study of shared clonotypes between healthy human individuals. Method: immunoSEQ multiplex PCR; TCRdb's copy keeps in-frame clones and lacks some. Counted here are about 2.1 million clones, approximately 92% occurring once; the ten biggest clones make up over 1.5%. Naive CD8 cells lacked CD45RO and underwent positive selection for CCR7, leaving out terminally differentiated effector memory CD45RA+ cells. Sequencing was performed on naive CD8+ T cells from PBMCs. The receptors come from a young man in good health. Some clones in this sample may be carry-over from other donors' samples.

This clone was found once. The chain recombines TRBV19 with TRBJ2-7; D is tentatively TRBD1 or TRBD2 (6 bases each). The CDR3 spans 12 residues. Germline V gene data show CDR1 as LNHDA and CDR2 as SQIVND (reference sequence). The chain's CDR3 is CENGGPTEEQYF. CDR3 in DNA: TGTGAGAATGGGGGGCCCACCGAGGAGCAGTACTTC.

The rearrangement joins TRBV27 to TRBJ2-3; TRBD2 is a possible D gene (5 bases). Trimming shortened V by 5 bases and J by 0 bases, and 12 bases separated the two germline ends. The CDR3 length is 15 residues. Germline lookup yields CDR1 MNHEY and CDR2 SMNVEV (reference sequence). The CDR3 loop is CASSPSGLSTDTQYF. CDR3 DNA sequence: TGTGCCAGCAGTCCCAGCGGCCTAAGCACAGATACGCAGTATTTT.

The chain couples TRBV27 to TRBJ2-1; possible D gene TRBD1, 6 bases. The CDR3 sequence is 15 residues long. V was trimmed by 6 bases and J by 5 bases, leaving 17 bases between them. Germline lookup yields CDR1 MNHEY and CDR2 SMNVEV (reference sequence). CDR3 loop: CASSYYGTTNNEQFF. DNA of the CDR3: TGTGCCAGCAGCTACTACGGGACAACCAACAATGAGCAGTTCTTC.

CDR3 sequence: CASSPGAVEQYF. The CDR3 DNA reads TGTGCCAGCAGCCCGGGGGCGGTCGAGCAGTACTTC. This chain connects TRBV7-9 to TRBJ2-7; D might be TRBD1 or TRBD2, each matching 6 bases. The CDR3 is made up of 12 amino acids. CDR1 is SEHNR, CDR2 FQNEAQ, per germline (reference sequence). V gave up 5 bases and J gave up 6 bases, with 11 bases separating them. Combining the CDR3 with reference TRBV7-9 and TRBJ2-7 gives the whole variable domain DTGVSQNPRHKITKRGQNVTFRCDPISEHNRLYWYRQTLGQGPEFLTYFQNEAQLEKSRLLSDRFSAERPKGSFSTLEIQRTEQGDSAMYLCASSPGAVEQYFGPGTRLTVT.

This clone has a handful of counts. Written as DNA, the CDR3 is TGTGCCAGCAGCTTAGGGCCCAGGGGAAAAGGCAATCAGCCCCAGCATTTT. Its translation: CASSLGPRGKGNQPQHF. V gene TRBV11-1 combines with J gene TRBJ1-5; D is perhaps TRBD1 (6 bases). Germline CDR1 reads SGHAT; CDR2 reads FQDESV (reference sequence). The CDR3 loop spans 17 amino acids. Trimming cost V 1 base and J 2 bases, with 15 bases left between them.

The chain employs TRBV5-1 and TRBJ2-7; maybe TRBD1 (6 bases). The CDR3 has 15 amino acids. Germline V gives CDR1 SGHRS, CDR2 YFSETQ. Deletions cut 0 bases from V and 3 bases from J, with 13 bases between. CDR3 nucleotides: TGCGCCAGCAGCTTGGAAGGGGGACCAAACTACGAGCAGTACTTC. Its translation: CASSLEGGPNYEQYF.

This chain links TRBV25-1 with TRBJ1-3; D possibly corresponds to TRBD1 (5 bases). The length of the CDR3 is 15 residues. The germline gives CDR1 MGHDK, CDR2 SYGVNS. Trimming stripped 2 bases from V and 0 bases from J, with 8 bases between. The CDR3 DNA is TGTGCCAGCAGTGAAGCAGGGAACTCTGGAAACACCATATATTTT. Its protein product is CASSEAGNSGNTIYF.

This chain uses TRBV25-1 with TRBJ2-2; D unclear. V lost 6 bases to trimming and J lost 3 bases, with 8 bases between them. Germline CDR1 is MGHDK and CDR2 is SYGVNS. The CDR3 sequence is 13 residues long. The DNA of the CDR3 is TGTGCCAGCAGGGCTTCGGACACCGGGGAGCTGTTTTTT. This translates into CASRASDTGELFF. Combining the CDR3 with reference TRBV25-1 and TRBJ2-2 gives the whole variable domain EADIYQTPRYLVIGTGKKITLECSQTMGHDKMYWYQQDPGMELHLIHYSYGVNSTEKGDLSSESTVSRIRTEHFPLTLESARPSHTSQYLCASRASDTGELFFGEGSRLTVL.